A single sample gave rise to the 5 T cell receptor beta chains below, sequenced in a study of response to subunit inactivated influenza vaccine. TCRdb reprocessed the RT-PCR reads via MiXCR and lists one record per CDR3 protein. The sample comprises hundreds of thousands of distinct CDR3 sequences, 6.5% to 8% of which are singletons, and over 10% rests with the top ten. Material: PBMCs from blood, obtained about 23 months after vaccination. Receptors originate from a man aged 50 to 69 who received an inactivated influenza vaccine.

This clonotype was seen only a few times. The rearrangement links TRBV24-1 to TRBJ1-5; TRBD1 is a possible D gene (5 bases). The CDR3 runs 13 residues. CDR1 is KGHDR and CDR2 is SFDVKD in the germline V gene. Trimming shortened V by 7 bases and J by 2 bases, and 8 bases separated the two germline ends. The DNA of the CDR3 is TGTGCCACCAGCGGCAGGGGCAATCAGCCCCAGCATTTT. This gives the protein CATSGRGNQPQHF.

This clonotype turned up a few times. This sequence joins TRBV27 and TRBJ2-5; unclear D gene. The V gene's germline CDR1 is MNHEY and CDR2 SMNVEV (reference sequence). V was clipped by 6 bases and J by 9 bases, with 11 bases between them. The CDR3 runs 11 residues. The CDR3 DNA sequence: TGTGCCAGCAGCTCCGGGTGGGCCCAGTACTTC. It encodes CASSSGWAQYF.

The sample holds a few counts of this clonotype. J is TRBJ2-3 and V is TRBV30, with TRBD1 matching 8 bases. This CDR3 contains 15 residues. The J segment lost 2 bases and the V segment lost 0 bases, leaving 4 bases of the junction unmatched. Per the germline V gene, CDR1 is GTSNPN and CDR2 is SVGIG (reference sequence). The CDR3 sequence: CAWSVTGGFTDTQYF. The DNA for the CDR3 is TGTGCCTGGAGTGTAACAGGGGGGTTCACAGATACGCAGTATTTT.

This chain joins TRBV6-1 and TRBJ2-1; 9 bases match TRBD1. V shed 5 bases and J 4 bases; nucleotides not matched to a gene: 6. Germline V gene lookup returns CDR1 MNHNS and CDR2 SASEGT. CDR3 size: 15 residues. The CDR3 DNA reads TGTGCCAGCAGTCCCGGGACAGGGCAATACAATGAGCAGTTCTTC. Translated: CASSPGTGQYNEQFF.

This clonotype was picked up many times. V and J are TRBV10-3 and TRBJ2-7; 8 bases are shared with TRBD2. This CDR3 has 13 amino acids. The V and J ends lost 11 bases and 1 base, in that order; junction bases with no gene match: 7. Germline values: CDR1 ENHRY, CDR2 SYGVKD. The CDR3 protein is CAVSGGISYEQYF. CDR3 DNA sequence: TGTGCCGTAAGCGGGGGTATATCCTACGAGCAGTACTTC.